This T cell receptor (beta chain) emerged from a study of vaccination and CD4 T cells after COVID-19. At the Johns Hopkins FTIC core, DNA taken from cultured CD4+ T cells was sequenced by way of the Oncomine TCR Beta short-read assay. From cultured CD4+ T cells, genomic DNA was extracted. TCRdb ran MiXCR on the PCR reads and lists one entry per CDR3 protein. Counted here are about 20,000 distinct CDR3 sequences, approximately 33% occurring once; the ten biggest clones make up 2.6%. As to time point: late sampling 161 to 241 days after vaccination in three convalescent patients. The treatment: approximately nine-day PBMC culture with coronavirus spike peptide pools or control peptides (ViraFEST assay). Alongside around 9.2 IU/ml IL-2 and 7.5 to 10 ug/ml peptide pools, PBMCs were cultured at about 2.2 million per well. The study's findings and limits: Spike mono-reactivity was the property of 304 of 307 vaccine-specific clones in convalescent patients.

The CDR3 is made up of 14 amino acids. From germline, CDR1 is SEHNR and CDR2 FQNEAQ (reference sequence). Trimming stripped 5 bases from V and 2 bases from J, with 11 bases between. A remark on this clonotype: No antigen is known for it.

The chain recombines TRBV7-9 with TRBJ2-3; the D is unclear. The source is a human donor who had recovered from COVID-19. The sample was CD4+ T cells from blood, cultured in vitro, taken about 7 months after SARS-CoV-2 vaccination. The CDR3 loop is CASSPQSNTDTQYF. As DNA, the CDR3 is TGTGCCAGCAGCCCGCAATCAAACACAGATACGCAGTATTTT.